Described below is a single TCR beta chain sequence and its context. Clones were read by immunoSEQ multiplex PCR, and TCRdb kept only the in-frame ones, dropping some. The sample includes roughly 200,000 clones, roughly 88% seen only once; the top ten take about 6.8%. The data belong to a study of blood T cell repertoires in COVID-19. Background on the study: PBMCs, B-cell-depleted T cells, or T cells were the source of the cDNA or gDNA that made up the material.

Sequenced material: peripheral blood. The receptor was derived from a woman aged 40 to 55 who had recovered from COVID-19.

Here the CDR3 DNA reads TGTGCCAGCTCCCCCCTCGAGGGGGATGAAGCTTTCTTT. Protein product: CASSPLEGDEAFF. This chain links TRBV18 with TRBJ1-1; D possibly corresponds to TRBD1 (6 bases). Trimming stripped 6 bases from V and 7 bases from J, with 15 bases between. The CDR3 extends over 13 amino acids. Germline values: CDR1 KGHSH, CDR2 LQKENI. Supplemented by reference TRBV18 and TRBJ1-1, the full variable domain reads NAGVMQNPRHLVRRRGQEARLRCSPMKGHSHVYWYRQLPEEGLKFMVYLQKENIIDESGMPKERFSAEFPKEGPSILRIQQVVRGDSAAYFCASSPLEGDEAFFGQGTRLTVV.